Reported below is one TCR beta chain. Its antigen specificity is not known. Since a much larger clone is just one base distant, this may be a read error. The sample is drawn from a study of post-analysis software for immune sequencing data (dated by TCRdb to the mid-2010s). A note on the overall study: Relapsing-remitting, secondary progressive and progressive-relapsing multiple sclerosis were recorded as disease courses, and subtype annotation was lacking for some patients. A subset of samples was prepared in parallel using single-end sample barcoding, then pooled and co-amplified after Illumina adapter ligation. The patient repertoires were compared against 11 previously published healthy control repertoires obtained from donors aged 6 to 25 years.

CDR1 and CDR2 (LGHNA, YSLEER) derive from the germline V gene. The CDR3 runs 16 residues from the cysteine to the phenylalanine. Just the 48-base CDR3 DNA is kept, in frame starting at base 1. Library creation used PCR. The sequencer listed for this sample is Illumina HiSeq 2500. To reduce PCR and sequencing biases, unique molecular identifiers were built into the TCR beta cDNA libraries. Around 500,000 cDNA molecules were obtained for every 1 to 10 million input T cells, so each molecule roughly corresponded to one T cell. The same protocol used for the earlier healthy control dataset was applied to prepare and sequence the patient libraries. Within a given batch, samples were prepared together, multiplexed and sequenced on the same HiSeq lane. The original pipeline was this. Raw barcoded reads were processed with MIGEC, discarding single-read molecular identifier groups before consensus assembly and CDR3 extraction. Clonotype tables were post-analysed with VDJtools, and diversity was normalized by down-sampling all datasets to the smallest sample size. To correct batch-related cross-sample contamination, repertoire overlap clustering matched CDR3 amino acid sequences but not nucleotide sequences. In TCRdb, the public reads were trimmed at Q25 with fastp and aligned with MiXCR, with productive beta chains retained. A single entry per CDR3 protein holds the most common genes and DNA from its merged rows. TCRdb's processing, not the study's, gives the V and J calls here. This sample holds a few hundred thousand distinct CDR3 sequences; around 33% were observed only once. The top ten clonotypes cover around 15% of the sample.

What the authors observed across the whole study: Significantly lower normalized Chao1 diversity was found in multiple sclerosis patients than in controls, suggesting substantial peripheral T-cell clonal expansion. Patients showed significantly higher frequencies than controls for a handful of TRBV segments, among them TRBV5-6, TRBV5-1 and TRBV20-1. When samples were clustered directly using the F measure, samples prepared in the same batch co-clustered strongly, which prompted a batch-effect correction. The control group was slightly older than the multiple sclerosis patient group.

To demonstrate the VDJtools post-analysis software, TCR beta repertoires were profiled from the peripheral blood of about 14 young patients with multiple sclerosis. The patients with multiple sclerosis were children and adolescents between 6 and 15 years of age. The sequence is built from TRBV4-3 and TRBJ2-6; the D segment could be TRBD2, given 5 matching bases. The specimen sequenced was blood. The origin of this receptor is a girl under 18 with multiple sclerosis. The DNA reads TGCGCCAGCAACCAAGACTACCCTTCTGGGGCCAACGTCCTGACTTTC. This sequence encodes CASNQDYPSGANVLTF.